Presented here are 5 T cell receptor beta chains from one specimen sequenced in a study of cytomegalovirus exposure and HLA in healthy donors. 60 Vbeta and 13 Jbeta primers were used in PCR. Clones were read by immunoSEQ multiplex PCR, and TCRdb kept only the in-frame ones, dropping some. The sample records some 130,000 clones, around two thirds being singletons. The sequencing sample was made of PBMCs. These receptor sequences come from a human donor in good health.

This chain links TRBV25-1 with TRBJ1-2; 7 positions match TRBD1. The V segment lost 10 bases and the J segment 5 bases; nucleotides outside the gene matches: 10. In germline, CDR1 is MGHDK, CDR2 SYGVNS. The CDR3 is 13 residues long. As DNA, the CDR3 is TGTGCCACGTCCCGGGACAGTAGGTATGGCTACACCTTC. Translation gives CATSRDSRYGYTF.

This chain joins TRBV19 and TRBJ2-1; 10 nucleotides match TRBD2. V lost 6 bases to trimming and J lost 3 bases; unmatched junction nucleotides: 8. Germline V lookup: CDR1 LNHDA, CDR2 SQIVND (reference sequence). This CDR3 spans 16 amino acids. This CDR3 reads CASSRSGTSVYNEQFF. Here the CDR3 DNA reads TGTGCCAGTAGCCGATCCGGGACTAGCGTCTACAATGAGCAGTTCTTC.

The rearrangement links TRBV13 to TRBJ2-3; 7 bases match TRBD2. CDR3 length: 17 amino acids. Germline V gene sequence: CDR1 PRHDT, CDR2 FYEKMQ (reference sequence). V was clipped by 3 bases and J by 1 base; unmatched bases: 10. CDR3 in amino acids: CASSLLGWRERTDTQYF. DNA for the CDR3: TGTGCCAGCAGCTTGTTAGGTTGGCGGGAGCGCACAGATACGCAGTATTTT.

The rearrangement joins TRBV10-2 to TRBJ2-5; D is uncertain. The DNA matches TRBJ2-7 better at its end, which makes the J call doubtful. CDR1 and CDR2 from the germline V gene are WSHSY and SAAADI. This CDR3 contains 12 residues. CDR3 sequence reads: CASSEKRYEQYF. The CDR3 DNA reads TGCGCCAGCAGTGAGAAGCGCTACGAGCAGTACTTC.

V and J are TRBV7-8 and TRBJ1-2, with 10 nucleotides matching TRBD1. The CDR3 is 16 amino acids. CDR1 is SGHVS, CDR2 FQNEAQ, per germline. Unmatched junction bases numbered 7, after V lost 3 bases and J lost 3 bases. CDR3 in amino acids: CASSFQPGTGDYGYTF. CDR3 in DNA: TGTGCCAGCAGCTTCCAGCCCGGGACAGGGGACTATGGCTACACCTTC. Full variable domain (missing parts from reference TRBV7-8 and TRBJ1-2): GAGVSQSPRYKVAKRGQDVALRCDPISGHVSLFWYQQALGQGPEFLTYFQNEAQLDKSGLPSDRFFAERPEGSVSTLKIQRTQQEDSAVYLCASSFQPGTGDYGYTFGSGTRLTVV.